The entry that follows covers one T cell receptor (beta chain) sequence. Its antigen is unknown. This sample stems from a study of cytomegalovirus exposure and HLA in healthy donors. General study points: Reportedly, HLA-A and HLA-B alleles of most subjects were accurately predicted from TCR beta. Later analysis associated a missense DCLRE1C variant with TCR beta V- and J-gene trimming. Reportedly, fewer N-insertions than the approximately 700-donor mean appeared in an Asian-associated ancestry cluster in a later analysis. Earlier analysis yielded a pattern in which most TCR beta V segments were productive about 87% or about 30% of the time.

Primers included in the PCR were 60 Vbeta and 13 Jbeta primers. Profiling relied on immunoSEQ multiplex PCR, and the TCRdb table lists in-frame clones only, not all of them. The sample has approximately 100,000 clones, approximately 81% seen once. V lost 1 base and J lost 5; bases outside the gene matches: 4. Germline-derived CDR1 and CDR2 are SGHNT and YENEEA. The CDR3 extends over 15 amino acids. Input material: PBMCs. This receptor was identified in a male donor in good health and CMV-seropositive. The genes are TRBV11-3 and TRBJ2-1, with 8 bases that match TRBD1. The CDR3 DNA is TGTGCCAGCAGCTTAGGGGGACAGGTTAACAATGAGCAGTTCTTC. It encodes CASSLGGQVNNEQFF.